The T cell receptor (beta chain) described here comes from a study of blood T cell repertoires in COVID-19. The protocol was immunoSEQ multiplex PCR, while the TCRdb copy is restricted to in-frame clones and leaves out a portion. The sample has about 94,000 clones; 75% to 90% are singletons. Specimen: peripheral blood. The clonotype originates from a human donor in a cohort sampled during active COVID-19.

Here the CDR3 DNA reads TGTGCCAGCAGGAGATCGGGACACTTCTACGAGCAGTACTTC. Translating gives CASRRSGHFYEQYF. The chain couples TRBV21-1 to TRBJ2-7; the table's D call TRBD1 went unverified against the DNA. TRBV21-1 is a known pseudogene. The CDR3 consists of 14 residues.